In its sample, the clone carrying this TCR beta chain was seen a few times. Its specificity is not known. V lost 4 bases and J lost 3, with 16 bases in between. Germline loops: CDR1 SGHDT, CDR2 YYEEEE. CDR3 size: 15 residues. Using immunoSEQ multiplex PCR, the repertoire was profiled, and TCRdb retains in-frame clones only, with some absent. Here the sample spans about 40,000 clones, approximately 85% being singletons. The data were obtained in a study of T cells in narcolepsy. Findings and caveats of the study: Same-patient CSF and blood CD4+ T cell clonotypes included HCRT-specific and TRIB2-specific autoreactive ones.

The chain joins TRBV5-6 to TRBJ2-5; D may be TRBD2 (6 bases). This TCR derives from a human donor with narcolepsy. Sequences were obtained from CD45RA- memory CD4+ T cells from PBMCs. CDR3 coding DNA: TGTGCCAGCAGCGGGACCGGGACGGGGGAAGAGACCCAGTACTTC. It yields the protein CASSGTGTGEETQYF.